The rows below give T cell receptor beta chains drawn from one sample of a study of radiotherapy plus CTLA-4 blockade in lung cancer. TCRdb's copy holds only in-frame clones and misses some; the assay was immunoSEQ multiplex PCR. Among about 80,000 clones listed, around 87% were seen once. The input for sequencing was peripheral blood, taken from a patient treated with radiotherapy plus ipilimumab. These receptors were taken from a human donor with non-small cell lung cancer who had stable disease on radiotherapy plus ipilimumab. CDR3s include the opening cysteine and the closing phenylalanine or tryptophan. Fields, in order: V gene, clone size, D gene, CDR3 length, J gene, CDR3 protein, CDR3 DNA. A D gene is named only where the DNA matches it firmly. The listing skips clone size in some rows; elsewhere it reads once, few, many or a size class.

V: TRBV19
size: NA
D: NA
length: 16
J: TRBJ2-5
CDR3: CASSPYGRAREETQYF
DNA: TGTGCCAGTAGTCCCTATGGCAGGGCTCGAGAAGAGACCCAGTACTTC

V: TRBV6-6
size: NA
D: NA
length: 14
J: TRBJ1-6
CDR3: CASSYSRRNSPLHF
DNA: TGTGCCAGCAGTTACTCCCGGAGGAATTCACCCCTCCACTTT

V: TRBV27
size: NA
D: TRBD2
length: 15
J: TRBJ2-3
CDR3: CASNPAGVITDTQYF
DNA: TGTGCCAGCAACCCAGCGGGAGTTATCACAGATACGCAGTATTTT

V: TRBV28
size: NA
D: NA
length: 15
J: TRBJ1-3
CDR3: CASSWAKGGGNTIYF
DNA: TGTGCCAGCAGTTGGGCCAAGGGGGGGGGAAACACCATATATTTT

V: TRBV5-1
size: NA
D: NA
length: 12
J: TRBJ2-3
CDR3: CASSLGQDTQYF
DNA: TGCGCCAGCAGCTTGGGCCAGGATACGCAGTATTTT

V: TRBV18
size: NA
D: NA
length: 15
J: TRBJ2-2
CDR3: CASSPRGTNTGELFF
DNA: TGTGCCAGCTCACCAAGGGGTACGAACACCGGGGAGCTGTTTTTT

V: TRBV19
size: NA
D: TRBD1
length: 13
J: TRBJ2-7
CDR3: CASRPDRGAEQYF
DNA: TGTGCCAGTAGGCCGGACAGGGGGGCCGAGCAGTACTTC

V: TRBV6-5
size: NA
D: TRBD1
length: 13
J: TRBJ2-1
CDR3: CASRRDRAREQFF
DNA: TGTGCCAGCAGAAGAGACAGGGCGCGTGAGCAGTTCTTC

V: TRBV19
size: NA
D: TRBD1
length: 15
J: TRBJ1-1
CDR3: CASSDPDRGNTEAFF
DNA: TGTGCCAGTAGCGATCCGGACAGGGGGAACACTGAAGCTTTCTTT

V: TRBV7-3
size: NA
D: TRBD1
length: 18
J: TRBJ1-3
CDR3: CASSKGQGSIISGNTIYF
DNA: TGTGCCAGCAGCAAGGGACAGGGCTCCATTATCTCTGGAAACACCATATATTTT

V: TRBV10-3
size: NA
D: NA
length: 14
J: TRBJ1-1
CDR3: CAISTDKGGTEAFF
DNA: TGTGCCATCAGTACTGACAAAGGTGGCACTGAAGCTTTCTTT

V: TRBV18
size: NA
D: NA
length: 15
J: TRBJ2-1
CDR3: CASSPPTGLYNEQFF
DNA: TGTGCCAGCTCACCACCGACGGGACTCTACAATGAGCAGTTCTTC

V: TRBV7-2
size: NA
D: TRBD2
length: 14
J: TRBJ2-1
CDR3: CASSFSGSYNEQFF
DNA: TGTGCCAGCAGCTTTAGCGGGTCCTACAATGAGCAGTTCTTC

V: TRBV6-5
size: few
D: TRBD1
length: 15
J: TRBJ1-1
CDR3: CASRPGGPPNTEAFF
DNA: TGTGCCAGCAGGCCAGGGGGCCCCCCGAACACTGAAGCTTTCTTT

V: TRBV11-1
size: NA
D: TRBD1
length: 15
J: TRBJ2-7
CDR3: CASSLEGQTLYEQYF
DNA: TGTGCCAGCAGCTTAGAGGGACAGACCCTATACGAGCAGTACTTC

V: TRBV14
size: NA
D: NA
length: 15
J: TRBJ2-5
CDR3: CASSRPSGGRETQYF
DNA: TGTGCCAGCAGCCGCCCATCCGGGGGGCGAGAGACCCAGTACTTC

V: TRBV5-5
size: NA
D: TRBD2
length: 17
J: TRBJ2-2
CDR3: CASSFRPAGSLTGELFF
DNA: TGTGCCAGCAGCTTTCGCCCAGCGGGGAGCCTCACCGGGGAGCTGTTTTTT

V: TRBV5-8
size: NA
D: NA
length: 16
J: TRBJ1-4
CDR3: CASSLLPGSMDEKLFF
DNA: TGTGCCAGCAGCTTGTTACCGGGATCGATGGATGAAAAACTGTTTTTT

V: TRBV7-2
size: NA
D: NA
length: 12
J: TRBJ1-2
CDR3: CASSSTAYGYTF
DNA: TGTGCCAGCAGCTCGACAGCATATGGCTACACCTTC

V: TRBV6-1
size: NA
D: NA
length: 13
J: TRBJ2-2
CDR3: CASSEVWAGELFF
DNA: TGTGCCAGCAGTGAAGTATGGGCCGGGGAGCTGTTTTTT

V: TRBV21-1
size: NA
D: NA
length: 16
J: TRBJ2-1
CDR3: CASSKGGGTSWYEQFF
DNA: TGTGCCAGCAGCAAAGGTGGGGGGACTAGCTGGTATGAGCAGTTCTTC

V: TRBV19
size: NA
D: TRBD1
length: 14
J: TRBJ2-7
CDR3: CASSTGQGLYEQYF
DNA: TGTGCCAGTAGTACAGGACAGGGGCTCTACGAGCAGTACTTC

V: TRBV5-1
size: NA
D: NA
length: 15
J: TRBJ2-7
CDR3: CASSPLWGAAYEQYF
DNA: TGCGCCAGCAGCCCTCTTTGGGGGGCGGCCTACGAGCAGTACTTC

V: TRBV25-1
size: NA
D: NA
length: 12
J: TRBJ1-6
CDR3: CASSEGGSPLHF
DNA: TGTGCCAGCAGTGAAGGGGGTTCACCCCTCCACTTT

V: TRBV9
size: NA
D: TRBD2
length: 14
J: TRBJ2-3
CDR3: CASSVRGGTDTQYF
DNA: TGTGCCAGCAGCGTCCGGGGAGGGACAGATACGCAGTATTTT

V: TRBV5-1
size: NA
D: TRBD1
length: 16
J: TRBJ1-4
CDR3: CASSLDEGQGGEKLFF
DNA: TGCGCCAGCAGCTTGGACGAGGGACAGGGAGGCGAAAAACTGTTTTTT

V: TRBV28
size: NA
D: TRBD2
length: 14
J: TRBJ2-1
CDR3: CASSGGGTYNEQFF
DNA: TGTGCCAGCAGTGGCGGGGGGACTTACAATGAGCAGTTCTTC

V: TRBV5-6
size: NA
D: NA
length: 14
J: TRBJ1-6
CDR3: CASSLMQRSRSLHF
DNA: TGTGCCAGCAGCTTGATGCAACGCTCTAGGTCCCTCCACTTT

V: TRBV28
size: NA
D: TRBD2
length: 15
J: TRBJ2-7
CDR3: CASNTGGAFAYEQYF
DNA: TGTGCCAGCAACACCGGGGGGGCATTCGCCTACGAGCAGTACTTC

V: TRBV18
size: NA
D: NA
length: 18
J: TRBJ2-7
CDR3: CASSPGHPERALGYEQYF
DNA: TGTGCCAGCTCACCAGGGCACCCGGAACGAGCACTAGGCTACGAGCAGTACTTC

V: TRBV6-1
size: NA
D: TRBD1
length: 14
J: TRBJ1-2
CDR3: CASSAGTVFGGYTF
DNA: TGTGCCAGCAGTGCCGGGACAGTTTTCGGCGGCTACACCTTC

V: TRBV11-3
size: NA
D: NA
length: 15
J: TRBJ1-1
CDR3: CASSPPGGGATEAFF
DNA: TGTGCCAGCAGCCCCCCTGGAGGGGGAGCAACTGAAGCTTTCTTT

V: TRBV29-1
size: NA
D: NA
length: 12
J: TRBJ2-7
CDR3: CSVGTRAYEQYF
DNA: TGCAGCGTCGGAACACGGGCTTACGAGCAGTACTTC

V: TRBV30
size: NA
D: TRBD1
length: 12
J: TRBJ1-2
CDR3: CAFPQGNYGYTF
DNA: TGTGCCTTCCCACAGGGGAACTATGGCTACACCTTC

V: TRBV7-8
size: NA
D: TRBD2
length: 14
J: TRBJ2-7
CDR3: CASSYAGGPYEQYF
DNA: TGTGCCAGCAGCTACGCGGGGGGGCCTTACGAGCAGTACTTC

V: TRBV6-6
size: NA
D: NA
length: 11
J: TRBJ2-5
CDR3: CASRSPETQYF
DNA: TGTGCCAGCAGATCTCCGGAGACCCAGTACTTC

V: TRBV11-2
size: NA
D: NA
length: 11
J: TRBJ1-2
CDR3: CASSDPVLPTF
DNA: TGTGCCAGCAGCGATCCGGTCCTCCCCACCTTC

V: TRBV2
size: NA
D: NA
length: 17
J: TRBJ2-3
CDR3: CASGRGLGGKSTDTQYF
DNA: TGTGCCAGCGGGAGAGGCTTGGGGGGAAAAAGCACAGATACGCAGTATTTT

V: TRBV5-4
size: medium-sized
D: NA
length: 17
J: TRBJ1-3
CDR3: CASSSISGTKTGNTIYF
DNA: TGTGCCAGCAGCTCAATCTCCGGGACAAAAACTGGAAACACCATATATTTT

V: TRBV28
size: NA
D: TRBD1
length: 16
J: TRBJ1-6
CDR3: CASSTPGTGEGSPLHF
DNA: TGTGCCAGCAGTACTCCCGGGACAGGGGAAGGTTCACCCCTCCACTTT

V: TRBV6-6
size: few
D: NA
length: 14
J: TRBJ1-5
CDR3: CATSGPARDQPQHF
DNA: TGTGCCACCTCGGGGCCGGCTCGGGATCAGCCCCAGCATTTT

V: TRBV11-2
size: NA
D: NA
length: 15
J: TRBJ1-2
CDR3: CASSPTGGPNYGYTF
DNA: TGTGCCAGCAGCCCGACCGGGGGGCCGAACTATGGCTACACCTTC

V: TRBV4-2
size: NA
D: TRBD1
length: 14
J: TRBJ2-5
CDR3: CASSSRQGPGAQYF
DNA: TGTGCCAGCAGCTCTCGACAGGGGCCGGGGGCCCAGTACTTC

V: TRBV7-2
size: NA
D: NA
length: 14
J: TRBJ1-5
CDR3: CASSLGGYNQPQHF
DNA: TGTGCCAGCAGCTTAGGGGGGTACAATCAGCCCCAGCATTTT

V: TRBV6-1
size: NA
D: NA
length: 15
J: TRBJ2-3
CDR3: CASSDLGGPRDTQYF
DNA: TGTGCCAGCAGTGATTTGGGGGGCCCCAGAGATACGCAGTATTTT

V: TRBV2
size: NA
D: NA
length: 14
J: TRBJ1-4
CDR3: CASRGTLLNEKLFF
DNA: TGTGCCAGCAGGGGTACCCTCTTAAATGAAAAACTGTTTTTT

V: TRBV9
size: NA
D: NA
length: 14
J: TRBJ2-2
CDR3: CASSVQTNTGELFF
DNA: TGTGCCAGCAGCGTTCAAACGAACACCGGGGAGCTGTTTTTT

V: TRBV2
size: NA
D: TRBD1
length: 13
J: TRBJ1-1
CDR3: CASRTTGVTEAFF
DNA: TGTGCCAGCAGGACGACAGGGGTCACTGAAGCTTTCTTT

V: TRBV28
size: NA
D: NA
length: 17
J: TRBJ1-4
CDR3: CASSPRWPGATNEKLFF
DNA: TGTGCCAGCAGTCCCCGGTGGCCGGGGGCAACTAATGAAAAACTGTTTTTT